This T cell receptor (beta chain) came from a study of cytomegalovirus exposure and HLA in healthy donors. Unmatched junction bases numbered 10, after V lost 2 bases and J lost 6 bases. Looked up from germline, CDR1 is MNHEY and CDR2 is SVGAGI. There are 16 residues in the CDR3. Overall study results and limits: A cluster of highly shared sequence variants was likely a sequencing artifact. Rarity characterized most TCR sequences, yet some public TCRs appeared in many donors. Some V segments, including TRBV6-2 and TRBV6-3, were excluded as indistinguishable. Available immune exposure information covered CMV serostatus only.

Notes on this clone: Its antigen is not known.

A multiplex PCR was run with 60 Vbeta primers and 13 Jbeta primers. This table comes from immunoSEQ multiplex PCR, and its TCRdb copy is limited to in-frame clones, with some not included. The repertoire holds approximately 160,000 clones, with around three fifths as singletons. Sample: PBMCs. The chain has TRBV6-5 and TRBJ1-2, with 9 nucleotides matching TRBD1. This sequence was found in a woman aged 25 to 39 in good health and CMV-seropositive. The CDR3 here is CASSYTSGTGNHGYTF. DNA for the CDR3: TGTGCCAGCAGTTACACCTCCGGGACAGGGAACCATGGCTACACCTTC.